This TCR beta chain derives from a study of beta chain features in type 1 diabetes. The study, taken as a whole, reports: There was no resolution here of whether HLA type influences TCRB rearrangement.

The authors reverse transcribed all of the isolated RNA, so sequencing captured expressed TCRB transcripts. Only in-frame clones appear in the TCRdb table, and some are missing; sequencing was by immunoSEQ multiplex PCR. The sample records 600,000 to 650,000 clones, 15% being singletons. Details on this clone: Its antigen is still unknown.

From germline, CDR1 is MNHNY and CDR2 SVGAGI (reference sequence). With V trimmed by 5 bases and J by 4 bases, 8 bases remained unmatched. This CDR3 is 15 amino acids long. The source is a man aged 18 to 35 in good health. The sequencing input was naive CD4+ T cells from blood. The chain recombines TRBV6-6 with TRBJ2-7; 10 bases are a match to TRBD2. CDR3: CASSLLAGSGYEQYF. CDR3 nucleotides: TGTGCCAGCAGTCTACTAGCGGGAAGTGGGTACGAGCAGTACTTC.